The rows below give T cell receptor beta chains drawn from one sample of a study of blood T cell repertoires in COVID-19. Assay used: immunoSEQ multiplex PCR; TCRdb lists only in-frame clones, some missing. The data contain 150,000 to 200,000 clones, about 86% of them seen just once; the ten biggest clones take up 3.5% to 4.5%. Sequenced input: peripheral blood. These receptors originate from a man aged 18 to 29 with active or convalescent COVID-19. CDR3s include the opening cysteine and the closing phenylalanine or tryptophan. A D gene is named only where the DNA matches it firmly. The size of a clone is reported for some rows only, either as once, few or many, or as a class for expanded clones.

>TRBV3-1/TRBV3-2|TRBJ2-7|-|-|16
TGTGCCAGCAGCCAAGATTCGAGGACTACCTTTGACGAGCAGTACTTC
CASSQDSRTTFDEQYF
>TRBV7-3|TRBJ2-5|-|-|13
TGTGCCAGCAGCCCCACCATGAGGGAGACCCAGTACTTC
CASSPTMRETQYF
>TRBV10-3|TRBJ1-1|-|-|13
TGTGCCATCAGGGACAATATAGGCACTGAAGCTTTCTTT
CAIRDNIGTEAFF
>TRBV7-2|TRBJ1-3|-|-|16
TGTGCCAGCAGCTTGAATGGCGGCACTTCTGGAAACACCATATATTTT
CASSLNGGTSGNTIYF
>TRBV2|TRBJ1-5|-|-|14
TGTGCCAGCAGTCCCGACTCCCTTAATCAGCCCCAGCATTTT
CASSPDSLNQPQHF
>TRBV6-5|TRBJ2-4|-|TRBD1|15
TGTGCCAGCAGCTGGACAGGGGAGGACAAAAACATTCAGTACTTC
CASSWTGEDKNIQYF
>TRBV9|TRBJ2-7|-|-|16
TGTGCCAGCAGCGTAGATAGCGGAATCTACCCCTACGAGCAGTACTTC
CASSVDSGIYPYEQYF
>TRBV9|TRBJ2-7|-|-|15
TGTGCCAGCAGCCCTCAGGGTGTCTTCTCCTACGAGCAGTACTTC
CASSPQGVFSYEQYF
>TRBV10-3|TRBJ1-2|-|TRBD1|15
TGTGCCATCAGTGATGGGACAGCAAACATCTATGGCTACACCTTC
CAISDGTANIYGYTF
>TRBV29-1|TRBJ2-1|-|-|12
TGCAGCGTTGAATACGGGTTGTATGAGCAGTTCTTC
CSVEYGLYEQFF
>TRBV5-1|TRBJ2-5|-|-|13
TGCGCCAGCAGCTCTATGAACCAAGAGACCCAGTACTTC
CASSSMNQETQYF
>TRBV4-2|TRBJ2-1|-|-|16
TGTGCCAGCAGCCAAGCCAGACTACTCTCGGACAATGAGCAGTTCTTC
CASSQARLLSDNEQFF
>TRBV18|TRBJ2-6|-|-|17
TGTGCCAGCTCACCATCCACTCCAGGGGCTGGGGCCAACGTCCTGACTTTC
CASSPSTPGAGANVLTF
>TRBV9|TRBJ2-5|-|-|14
TGTGCCAGCAGCGTAGATCGGGGGATGGAGACCCAGTACTTC
CASSVDRGMETQYF
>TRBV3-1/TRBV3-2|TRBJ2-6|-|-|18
TGTGCCAGCAGCCAAGGACTAGTGGGCCACTCTGGGGCCAACGTCCTGACTTTC
CASSQGLVGHSGANVLTF
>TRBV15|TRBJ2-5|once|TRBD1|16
TGTGCCACCAGCAGAACCTCGGGACAGGGTGGGGAGACCCAGTACTTC
CATSRTSGQGGETQYF
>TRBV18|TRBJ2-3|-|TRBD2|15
TGTGCCAGCTCACAGCGGGGGGGCCAGGAGAATACGCAGTATTTT
CASSQRGGQENTQYF
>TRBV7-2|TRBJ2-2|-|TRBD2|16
TGTGCCAGCAGCTTAAAACCAGCGGGGGTGGTCGGGGAGCTGTTTTTT
CASSLKPAGVVGELFF
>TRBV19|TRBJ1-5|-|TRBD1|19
TGTGCCAGTAGTATAGAGGGGGACAGGGGGCTTCTTAGCAATCAGCCCCAGCATTTT
CASSIEGDRGLLSNQPQHF
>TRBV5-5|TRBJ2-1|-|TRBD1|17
TGTGCCAGCAGCTTGGGCATCGGGACAGGCCCATACAATGAGCAGTTCTTC
CASSLGIGTGPYNEQFF
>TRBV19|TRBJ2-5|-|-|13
TGTGCCAGTAGTATCCGGGGGACTGAGACCCAGTACTTC
CASSIRGTETQYF
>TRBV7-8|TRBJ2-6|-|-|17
TGTGCCAGCAGCTCGAGGGCTGGGAGCTCTGGGGCCAACGTCCTGACTTTC
CASSSRAGSSGANVLTF
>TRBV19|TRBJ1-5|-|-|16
TGTGCCAGTAGTATCCCGGGACAACAAACTTATCAGCCCCAGCATTTT
CASSIPGQQTYQPQHF
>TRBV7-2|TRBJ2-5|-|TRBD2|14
TGTGCCAGCAGCTTTGCAGCGGGAGCAGAGACCCAGTACTTC
CASSFAAGAETQYF
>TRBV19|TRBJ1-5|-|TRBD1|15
TGTGCCAGTAGTCCGCAGACAGGGGGCAATCAGCCCCAGCATTTT
CASSPQTGGNQPQHF
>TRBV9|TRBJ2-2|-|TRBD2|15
TGTGCCAGCAGCCCCGGGGGGGCCGGGACCGGGGAGCTGTTTTTT
CASSPGGAGTGELFF
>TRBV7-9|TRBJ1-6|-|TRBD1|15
TGTGCCAGCAGCGGATGGACAGGGGATAGGGCACCCCTCCACTTT
CASSGWTGDRAPLHF
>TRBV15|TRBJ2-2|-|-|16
TGTGCCACCAGCAGAGAGGGCAGGGGTTTTACCGGGGAGCTGTTTTTT
CATSREGRGFTGELFF
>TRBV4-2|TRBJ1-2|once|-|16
TGTGCCAGCAGCCAAGCTGAGGAGAGGACTGGCTATGGCTACACCTTC
CASSQAEERTGYGYTF
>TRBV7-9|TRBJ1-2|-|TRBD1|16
TGTGCCAGCAGCTCATACTCGACAGGGCCTAGGGATGGCTACACCTTC
CASSSYSTGPRDGYTF
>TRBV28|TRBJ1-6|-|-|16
TGTGCCAGCAGTTTTCAAGGAACAGGGCGGAATTCACCCCTCCACTTT
CASSFQGTGRNSPLHF
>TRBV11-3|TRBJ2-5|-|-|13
TGTGCCAGCAGCCCTGGGGGGCAAGAGACCCAGTACTTC
CASSPGGQETQYF
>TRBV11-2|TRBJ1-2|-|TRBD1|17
TGTGCCAGCAGCTCCCGGACAGGGGGCGAGATTAACTATGGCTACACCTTC
CASSSRTGGEINYGYTF
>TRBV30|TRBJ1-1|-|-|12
TGTGCCTGGAGTCGGTCCAACACTGAAGCTTTCTTT
CAWSRSNTEAFF
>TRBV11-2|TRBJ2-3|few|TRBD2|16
TGTGCCAGCAGCTCCGCGGCGGGGGGGTTCACAGATACGCAGTATTTT
CASSSAAGGFTDTQYF
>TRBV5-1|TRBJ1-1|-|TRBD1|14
TGCGCCAGCAACTTGGACAGGGGACCTTCTGAAGCTTTCTTT
CASNLDRGPSEAFF
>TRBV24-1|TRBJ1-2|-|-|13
TGTGCCACCAGCTCGGGGGGGGACTATGGCTACACCTTC
CATSSGGDYGYTF
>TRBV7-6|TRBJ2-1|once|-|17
TGTGCCAGCAGCCGCTCTAGGGAAGCGGAGACTTACAATGAGCAGTTCTTC
CASSRSREAETYNEQFF
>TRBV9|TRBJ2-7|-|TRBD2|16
TGTGCCAGCAGCGTAGAGGGACTAGCGGGGGCCTACGAGCAGTACTTC
CASSVEGLAGAYEQYF
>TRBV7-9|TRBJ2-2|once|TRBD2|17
TGTGCCAGCAGCCGTCTAGCGGTCATAGGGAACACCGGGGAGCTGTTTTTT
CASSRLAVIGNTGELFF
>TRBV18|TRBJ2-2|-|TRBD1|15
TGTGCCAGCTCAGAGGACAGGCTAAACACCGGGGAGCTGTTTTTT
CASSEDRLNTGELFF
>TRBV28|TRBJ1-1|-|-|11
TGTGCCAGCAGCAAACATGACAAAGCTTTCTTT
CASSKHDKAFF
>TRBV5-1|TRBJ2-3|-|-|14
TGCGCCAGCAGCTTGAGAGATAACACAGATACGCAGTATTTT
CASSLRDNTDTQYF
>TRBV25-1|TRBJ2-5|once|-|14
TGTGCCAGCAGTAGGCAGGGAAGACAAGAGACCCAGTACTTC
CASSRQGRQETQYF
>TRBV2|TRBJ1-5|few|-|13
TGTGCCAGCAGGGCAGGGGCAAATCAGCCCCAGCATTTT
CASRAGANQPQHF
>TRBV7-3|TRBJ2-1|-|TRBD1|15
TGTGCCAGCAGCTTATCCGACAGGGCTTACAATGAGCAGTTCTTC
CASSLSDRAYNEQFF
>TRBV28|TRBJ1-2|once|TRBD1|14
TGTGCCAGCAGACAAACCGGGACAGGGGGAGGCTACACCTTC
CASRQTGTGGGYTF
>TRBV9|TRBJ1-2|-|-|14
TGTGCCAGCAGCCCTCACGGGGGTAGTTATGGCTACACCTTC
CASSPHGGSYGYTF
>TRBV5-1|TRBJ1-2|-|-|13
TGCGCCAGCAGGGACAGAACTAACTATGGCTACACCTTC
CASRDRTNYGYTF
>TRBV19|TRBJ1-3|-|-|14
TGTGCCAGTAGCCCCGAGCTTTCTGGAAACACCATATATTTT
CASSPELSGNTIYF
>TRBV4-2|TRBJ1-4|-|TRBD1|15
TGTGCCAGCAGCCGAAACAGGGGTCCTAATGAAAAACTGTTTTTT
CASSRNRGPNEKLFF
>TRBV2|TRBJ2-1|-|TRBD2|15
TGTGCCAGCAGCCCACTAGCGACCATCTACAATGAGCAGTTCTTC
CASSPLATIYNEQFF